What follows is one T cell receptor beta chain and its context. Template switching was used to attach UMIs, which incorporated a 6-nucleotide sample barcode. TCRdb re-called the 5' RACE reads and gives one entry per CDR3 protein, without DNA. Reported are just over 300,000 distinct CDR3 sequences; the ten largest clones contain more than 4.5%. These data belong to a study of monozygotic twins with inflammatory bowel disease. The CDR3 is 13 amino acids. Looked up from germline, CDR1 is ENHRY and CDR2 is SYGVKD. The source material was blood. The chain joins TRBV10-3 to TRBJ2-7. The clonotype originates from a human donor with ulcerative colitis or Crohn's disease, or a healthy co-twin of an affected twin (not recorded which). CDR3 residues: CAVRSVENYEQYF.